The T cell receptor (beta chain) under discussion was sequenced for a study of T cell responses to AZD1222 COVID-19 vaccine (dated by TCRdb to the early 2020s). General notes on the study: TCR sequencing was performed for 230 to 250 trial participants, of whom about 200 were given two doses of AZD1222 and some 26 were given two doses of MenACWY control vaccine. Trial participants were enrolled by age into subgroups of 18-55, 56-69 and 70-plus years, and around 140, 26 and 57 TCR-sequenced participants, respectively, were included in these subgroups.

The junction shows trimming of 1 base on V and 7 bases on J, plus 18 bases between the germline ends. From cysteine to phenylalanine, the CDR3 is 16 amino acids long. The entry retains the CDR3 DNA only, 48 bases that are in frame from base 1. Sequences SGHRS (CDR1) and YFSETQ (CDR2) are obtained from the germline V gene. Concerning this clone: What this receptor recognizes is not known. The record has no base qualities; no much larger clone is one base away.

Summary of the overall study and its limitations: Conclusions about previously exposed vaccinees were limited because only a handful of AZD1222 recipients were SARS-CoV-2 seropositive at baseline. Participants were mostly white British, with more females than males. The authors suggested clonal diversity may have been underestimated. The 56-69-year group was small, and its depth increase did not reach significance, likely because of low power. Spike-specific TCR breadth and depth rose significantly after two AZD1222 doses compared with day 0 and with MenACWY recipients. Vaccine-associated CD4 TCRs spanned the whole spike protein, with dominant responses in regions 160-218 and 743-854. Because no samples from the day 14 peak response were available, repertoires could be characterized only after the peak T cell response. Reportedly, almost half of the unique spike-specific TCRs recognized epitopes lying outside the regions that are mutated in the B.1.351 and B.1.1.7 variants.

The CDR3 regions of human TCRbeta chains were analyzed by immunosequencing. On the authors' methods: TCRs in the repertoires were matched against a reference library of SARS-CoV-2-specific TCRs that had been generated with the MIRA antigen-specificity platform. Breadth meant the fraction of unique TCRs that were SARS-CoV-2-associated, whereas depth meant the fraction of total T cells that were SARS-CoV-2-associated. Using the MIRA data, each spike-specific TCR was mapped to the spike region that the TCR reacts to and placed in a CD4 or CD8 class. Log10-transformed breadth and depth values were compared by one-way ANOVA with Sidak's multiple comparisons tests. TCRdb carries this immuneACCESS record with in-frame sequences only. Its versions omit some clonotypes, under half of them owing to an unresolved V gene in the studies checked, with the rest unexplained. That table is the source of V, J and clone size, and D and trimming were worked out from the DNA. In this sample the table shows tens of thousands of clones, around 90% of which occur a single time. The top ten constitute less than 5.5% of the sample.

The intended sense of this specimen's time point label: baseline before first vaccination. Sample treatment or condition, as interpreted from the label and publication: meningococcal conjugate vaccine given as trial control. Vaccinee samples were obtained from the UK trials COV001 and COV002, which included a single-blind randomized controlled phase 2/3 trial of AZD1222 (ChAdOx1 nCoV-19) in healthy adults. For TCRbeta chain sequencing, PBMC samples from trial participants were taken at day 0 and at day 28 after the second dose. This chain joins TRBV5-1 to TRBJ2-1; a weak D assignment points to TRBD1 (5 bases agree). This sequence originates from an adult in good health. The sequencing used peripheral blood, collected on day 0 of MenACWY control vaccination. CDR3 protein: CASSLWGRELPNEQFF. DNA sequence: TGCGCCAGCAGCTTGTGGGGCAGGGAACTACCGAATGAGCAGTTCTTC. The full variable domain, completed from the reference TRBV5-1 and TRBJ2-1 proteins outside the CDR3, reads KAGVTQTPRYLIKTRGQQVTLSCSPISGHRSVSWYQQTPGQGLQFLFEYFSETQRNKGNFPGRFSGRQFSNSRSEMNVSTLELGDSALYLCASSLWGRELPNEQFFGPGTRLTVL.